What follows are 19 T cell receptor beta chains derived from one specimen sequenced in a study of blood T cell repertoires in COVID-19. Repertoires were generated with immunoSEQ multiplex PCR, while TCRdb's copy carries only in-frame clones and drops some. Of 280,000 or so clones in the sample, over 85% are singletons; the top ten hold less than 3.5%. Sequenced material: PBMCs or T cells enriched from blood (not recorded which). The origin of the receptors is a woman in her forties or fifties who had been exposed to COVID-19.

The rearrangement joins TRBV19 to TRBJ1-6; D is uncertain. From germline, CDR1 is LNHDA and CDR2 SQIVND (reference sequence). The V gene lost 5 bases and the J gene lost 8 bases, with 16 bases spanning the gap. The CDR3 loop spans 15 amino acids. In DNA, the CDR3 is TGTGCCAGTAGTTGGGTCGAGGCTTTGGATTCACCCCTCCACTTT. Protein sequence: CASSWVEALDSPLHF.

V usage is TRBV6-5 and J usage is TRBJ1-2; D unresolved. The CDR3 covers 14 residues. Trimming took off 7 bases at V and 0 bases at J, with 12 bases between the two ends. The V gene's germline CDR1 is MNHEY and CDR2 SVGAGI. Here the CDR3 DNA reads TGTGCCAGCACCCTCAGAATCGCTAACTATGGCTACACCTTC. Its protein is CASTLRIANYGYTF.

CDR3 DNA: TGTGCCACCCGGTTGAACACTGAAGCTTTCTTT. Its protein is CATRLNTEAFF. The genes are TRBV14 and TRBJ1-1; no clear D. V was shortened by 10 bases and J by 0 bases, with 6 bases between the two germline ends. The germline V gene has CDR1 SGHDN and CDR2 FVKESK. The CDR3 totals 11 residues.

The chain employs TRBV5-4 and TRBJ2-2; 9 bases fit TRBD1. Germline lookup yields CDR1 SGHNT and CDR2 YYREEE (reference sequence). The CDR3 extends over 14 amino acids. J gave up 8 bases and V 9 bases, and 11 bases lay outside the gene matches. The CDR3 loop reads CAIHDTGGGGELFF. The CDR3 nucleotides read TGTGCCATACACGACACAGGGGGCGGTGGGGAGCTGTTTTTT.

This rearrangement joins TRBV7-2 to TRBJ2-7; 7 bases are shared with TRBD1. This CDR3 comprises 15 residues. CDR1 is SGHTA and CDR2 is FQGNSA in the germline V gene. After removal of 4 bases from V and 4 bases from J, the junction contained 10 bases not matched to a gene. The CDR3 DNA sequence: TGTGCCAGCAGCTCTCAGACAGGGAGTCTATACGAGCAGTACTTC. It translates to CASSSQTGSLYEQYF.

The CDR3 bases are TGTGCCAGTAAGCAGGGGGCCACAGATACGCAGTATTTT. Translating gives CASKQGATDTQYF. The chain links TRBV19 to TRBJ2-3; 8 bases are a match to TRBD1. Unmatched junction bases numbered 2, after V lost 7 bases and J lost 2 bases. The CDR3 is 13 residues long. CDR1 and CDR2 (germline): LNHDA, SQIVND (reference sequence).

This clone was counted once. This chain connects TRBV6-5 to TRBJ1-2; tentatively, D is TRBD1 (5 bases). This CDR3 region has 14 residues. V was shortened by 5 bases and J by 7 bases, with 17 bases between the two germline ends. CDR1 and CDR2 from the germline V gene are MNHEY and SVGAGI. The CDR3 DNA sequence: TGTGCCAGCAGTCTGACAGAAGCGGGCCTTGGCTACACCTTC. This encodes CASSLTEAGLGYTF.

The CDR3 sequence is CASSLEDRAEQYF. In nucleotides, the CDR3 is TGCGCCAGCAGCCTGGAAGACAGGGCCGAGCAGTACTTC. The rearrangement uses TRBV4-1 and TRBJ2-7; 7 bases agree with TRBD1. CDR3 length: 13 residues. With 4 bases clipped from V and 6 bases from J, the junction kept 6 bases outside the gene matches. Germline CDR1 reads MGHRA; CDR2 reads YSYEKL.

V is TRBV12-3 or TRBV12-4 and J is TRBJ2-5; D remains unclear. The germline V and J ends were trimmed by 2 bases and 5 bases, with 6 bases remaining between them. The CDR3 is 12 amino acids. The CDR3 DNA is TGTGCCAGCAGTTTAATTCGGGAGACCCAGTACTTC. This encodes CASSLIRETQYF.

The chain carries TRBV27 and TRBJ2-3, with 7 bases fitting TRBD2. CDR3 length equals 13 residues. V shed 6 bases, J shed 1 base, and the junction held 1 base outside the gene matches. Looked up from germline, CDR1 is MNHEY and CDR2 is SMNVEV (reference sequence). CDR3 bases: TGTGCCAGCAGACGGGGGGGCACAGATACGCAGTATTTT. This encodes CASRRGGTDTQYF.

This clone occurred once. The V call is TRBV28, the J call TRBJ1-4, with 7 bases lining up with TRBD1. V was clipped by 4 bases and J by 0 bases; unmatched bases: 8. CDR3 length equals 17 residues. Per the germline V gene, CDR1 is MDHEN and CDR2 is SYDVKM. The CDR3 DNA reads TGTGCCAGCAGTTCCAACCTAGGACAGGCAACTAATGAAAAACTGTTTTTT. Encoded protein: CASSSNLGQATNEKLFF.

The rearrangement joins TRBV19 to TRBJ2-5; the match to TRBD1 covers 8 bases. Trimming removed 3 bases from V and 4 bases from J; junction bases left unmatched: 7. The germline CDR1 and CDR2 sequences are LNHDA and SQIVND (reference sequence). The length of the CDR3 is 15 residues. CDR3 protein: CASSITQGAGETQYF. CDR3 in DNA: TGTGCCAGTAGTATCACTCAGGGGGCGGGAGAGACCCAGTACTTC.

This chain uses TRBV28 with TRBJ2-3, with no clear D. CDR3 size: 15 residues. Deletions cut 4 bases from V and 0 bases from J, with 11 bases between. Germline CDR1 is MDHEN and CDR2 is SYDVKM. The CDR3 sequence is CASSSPTTSTDTQYF. The CDR3 bases are TGTGCCAGCAGTTCCCCAACGACTAGCACAGATACGCAGTATTTT.

In this sample, this clone turned up once. The gene calls are TRBV7-2 and TRBJ2-3, with D perhaps matching TRBD2 (6 bases). The ends were cut back, 6 bases at V and 0 bases at J, with 10 bases in the middle. Germline CDR1 is SGHTA and CDR2 is FQGNSA. This CDR3 is built from 14 residues. The CDR3 reads CASSSRESTDTQYF. For the CDR3, the DNA is TGTGCCAGCAGTTCTCGGGAGAGCACAGATACGCAGTATTTT. Variable domain in full (rest from reference TRBV7-2 and TRBJ2-3): GAGVSQSPSNKVTEKGKDVELRCDPISGHTALYWYRQSLGQGLEFLIYFQGNSAPDKSGLPSDRFSAERTGGSVSTLTIQRTQQEDSAVYLCASSSRESTDTQYFGPGTRLTVL.

The chain recombines TRBV18 with TRBJ2-1; 9 bases line up with TRBD2. This CDR3 contains 17 residues. V shed 4 bases, J shed 0 bases, and the junction held 7 bases outside the gene matches. CDR1 and CDR2 from the germline V gene are KGHSH and LQKENI. CDR3 in amino acids: CASSRAGGRGSYNEQFF. The CDR3 DNA follows: TGTGCCAGCTCACGGGCGGGGGGGCGTGGCTCCTACAATGAGCAGTTCTTC.

This clone has just one count. The chain joins TRBV12-3 or TRBV12-4 to TRBJ2-7; D might be TRBD1 (5 bases). This CDR3 comprises 12 residues. The V gene lost 6 bases and the J gene lost 1 base, with 7 bases spanning the gap. The CDR3 sequence: CASRTASYEQYF. For the CDR3, the DNA is TGTGCCAGCAGGACAGCTTCCTACGAGCAGTACTTC.

V is TRBV2 and J is TRBJ2-2; 7 bases align to TRBD2. The germline CDR1 and CDR2 sequences are SNHLY and FYNNEI. The length of the CDR3 is 15 residues. Losses at the gene ends were 4 bases for V and 4 bases for J; bases not matched to a gene: 6. The CDR3 region is CASSGPGRATGELFF. The CDR3 region has the DNA TGTGCCAGCAGTGGCCCAGGGAGGGCCACCGGGGAGCTGTTTTTT.

The chain uses TRBV5-6 and TRBJ1-6; D not certain. The CDR3 is made up of 15 amino acids. CDR1 is SGHDT, CDR2 YYEEEE, per germline. V shed 2 bases and J shed 9 bases, with 15 bases lying between them. The CDR3 protein is CASSFEGISTSPLHF. In DNA, the CDR3 is TGTGCCAGCAGCTTTGAGGGAATAAGTACTTCACCCCTCCACTTT.

This rearrangement joins TRBV4-2 to TRBJ2-2; 10 bases agree with TRBD2. The CDR3 sequence is 17 residues long. J lost 1 base, V lost 3 bases, and 5 bases had no gene match. Per the germline V gene, CDR1 is LGHNA and CDR2 is YNFKEQ. The CDR3 is CASSQQRLAGNTGELFF. The CDR3, as DNA: TGTGCCAGCAGCCAGCAACGACTAGCGGGGAACACCGGGGAGCTGTTTTTT.